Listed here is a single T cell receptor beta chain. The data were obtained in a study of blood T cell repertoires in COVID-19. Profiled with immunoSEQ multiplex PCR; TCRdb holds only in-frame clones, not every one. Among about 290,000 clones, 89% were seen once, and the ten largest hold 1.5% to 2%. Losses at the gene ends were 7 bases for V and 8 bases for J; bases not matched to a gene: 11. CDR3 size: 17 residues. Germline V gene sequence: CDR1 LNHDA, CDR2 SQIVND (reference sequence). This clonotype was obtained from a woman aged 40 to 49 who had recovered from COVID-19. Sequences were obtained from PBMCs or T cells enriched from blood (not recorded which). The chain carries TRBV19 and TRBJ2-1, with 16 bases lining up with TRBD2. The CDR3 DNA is TGTGCCAGTACCGATGCTGGGACTAGCGGGAGGGCCTATGAGCAGTTCTTC. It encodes CASTDAGTSGRAYEQFF.